What follows are 23 T cell receptor beta chains derived from one specimen sequenced in a study of blood T cells in healthy people across ages. A sample-barcoded 5' primer and a J-beta primer mix were used in a second PCR of roughly 6 to 11 cycles. TCRdb analysed the 5' RACE reads with MiXCR anew, one entry per CDR3 protein. Of roughly 700,000 distinct CDR3 sequences listed, about 30% are singletons. The specimen was blood. The source is a woman aged 80 or over in good health.

The chain couples TRBV5-1 to TRBJ2-3; 8 bases fit TRBD2. The CDR3 runs 15 residues. The J segment lost 1 base and the V segment lost 5 bases, leaving 6 bases of the junction unmatched. The germline V gene encodes CDR1 SGHRS and CDR2 YFSETQ. Here the CDR3 reads CASSTGGLGTDTQYF. CDR3 coding DNA: TGCGCCAGCAGTACGGGGGGGCTCGGCACAGATACGCAGTATTTT.

The table lists this clonotype with many counts. The gene calls are TRBV6-5 and TRBJ2-3; the D gene is possibly TRBD2 (6 bases). CDR1 and CDR2 (germline): MNHEY, SVGAGI. Trimming took off 8 bases at V and 4 bases at J, with 10 bases between the two ends. The CDR3 spans 12 residues. CDR3 bases: TGTGCCAGCGGGGGGAGCCCAGATACGCAGTATTTT. This translates into CASGGSPDTQYF.

The chain has TRBV20-1 and TRBJ2-7; 10 bases are a match to TRBD1. This CDR3 region has 12 residues. The V gene's germline CDR1 is DFQATT and CDR2 SNEGSKA (reference sequence). DNA for the CDR3: TGCAGGGGGAACCGGGACAGGGGCGAGCAGTACTTC. It specifies CRGNRDRGEQYF.

V usage is TRBV29-1 and J usage is TRBJ2-1; D is unclear. The CDR3 spans 12 residues. The V gene lost 0 bases and the J gene lost 8 bases, with 8 bases spanning the gap. Per germline, CDR1 SQVTM and CDR2 ANQGSEA. The CDR3 DNA follows: TGCAGCGTTGAAGATCGTCTGGATGAGCAGTTCTTC. Translating gives CSVEDRLDEQFF.

This clonotype was recorded many times. The chain employs TRBV6-5 and TRBJ1-1; 8 bases map to TRBD1. The germline gives CDR1 MNHEY, CDR2 SVGAGI. J was trimmed by 0 bases and V by 8 bases; bases with no gene match: 5. This CDR3 has 14 residues. The CDR3 loop is CASHRGTMNTEAFF. The DNA for the CDR3 is TGTGCCAGCCACAGGGGGACCATGAACACTGAAGCTTTCTTT.

This clonotype was counted ten times or more. The genes are TRBV20-1 and TRBJ2-5; 14 bases fit TRBD2. There are 17 residues in the CDR3. After removal of 5 bases from V and 9 bases from J, the junction contained 17 bases not matched to a gene. Germline V gene data show CDR1 as DFQATT and CDR2 as SNEGSKA (reference sequence). The CDR3, as DNA: TGCAGTGCTCGCCCACCCTGGACTAGCGGGGGGCCTCGGGCCCAGTACTTC. Residues: CSARPPWTSGGPRAQYF.

This clonotype was detected only a few times. V is TRBV2 and J is TRBJ1-6, with 7 bases that match TRBD1. This CDR3 is 13 amino acids long. V shed 6 bases, J shed 8 bases, and the junction held 4 bases outside the gene matches. The germline V gene has CDR1 SNHLY and CDR2 FYNNEI. The CDR3 here is CASRDRQDSPLHF. The DNA for the CDR3 is TGTGCCAGCAGGGACAGGCAGGATTCACCCCTCCACTTT.

This clonotype was observed many times. The rearrangement uses TRBV30 and TRBJ2-6, with 8 positions matching TRBD1. After removal of 3 bases from V and 3 bases from J, the junction contained 13 bases not matched to a gene. The germline CDR1 and CDR2 sequences are GTSNPN and SVGIG (reference sequence). CDR3 length: 18 residues. The CDR3 loop reads CAWRAGQGHKGGANVLTF. The CDR3 bases are TGTGCCTGGAGGGCCGGACAGGGCCATAAGGGTGGGGCCAACGTCCTGACTTTC.

As to this clonotype: This could be a read error, since a much larger clone is one nucleotide away. The CDR3 spells CASRGLWGVETQYF. The CDR3 bases are TGTGCCAGCCGTGGACTTTGGGGCGTGGAGACCCAGTACTTC. The chain is built from TRBV2 and TRBJ2-4, with D perhaps TRBD1 or TRBD2 (5 bases each). TRBJ2-5 explains the end of the DNA better; the J call may be wrong. This CDR3 comprises 14 residues. Germline V gene data show CDR1 as SNHLY and CDR2 as FYNNEI.

The V and J genes are TRBV14 and TRBJ1-1; perhaps TRBD1 as D (6 bases). The germline V and J ends were trimmed by 8 bases and 4 bases, with 17 bases remaining between them. The CDR3 spans 14 residues. Germline V lookup: CDR1 SGHDN, CDR2 FVKESK. DNA for the CDR3: TGTGCCAGCGCTCGGAAGGGGGGCGGCACTGAAGCTTTCTTT. It yields the protein CASARKGGGTEAFF.

This sequence joins TRBV7-2 and TRBJ2-3; TRBD2 aligns across 11 bases. This CDR3 spans 19 amino acids. CDR1 is SGHTA, CDR2 FQGNSA, per germline. With 5 bases clipped from V and 3 bases from J, the junction kept 16 bases outside the gene matches. CDR3 region: CASSRRVLGLAGTTDTQYF. As DNA, the CDR3 is TGTGCCAGCAGCCGTAGGGTCCTCGGACTAGCGGGTACTACAGATACGCAGTATTTT. Filled out from reference TRBV7-2 and TRBJ2-3, the complete variable domain reads GAGVSQSPSNKVTEKGKDVELRCDPISGHTALYWYRQSLGQGLEFLIYFQGNSAPDKSGLPSDRFSAERTGGSVSTLTIQRTQQEDSAVYLCASSRRVLGLAGTTDTQYFGPGTRLTVL.

This clonotype was counted ten times or more. The rearrangement joins TRBV10-3 to TRBJ2-5, with 9 bases fitting TRBD1. J was trimmed by 3 bases and V by 0 bases; bases with no gene match: 8. The CDR3 is made up of 17 amino acids. CDR1 and CDR2 (germline): ENHRY, SYGVKD. Here the CDR3 DNA reads TGTGCCATCAGTGAGTCGGTCCCCGGGACAGGGAAAGAGACCCAGTACTTC. Protein: CAISESVPGTGKETQYF.

The genes are TRBV5-1 and TRBJ1-2; D perhaps matches TRBD1 (5 bases). The CDR3 spans 15 residues. CDR1 and CDR2 from the germline V gene are SGHRS and YFSETQ. Trimming cost V 4 bases and J 3 bases, with 16 bases left between them. As DNA, the CDR3 is TGCGCCAGCAGCCCAGGGTTTCGCCTACACTATGGCTACACCTTC. Translating it yields CASSPGFRLHYGYTF.

This clonotype was recorded many times. The chain links TRBV11-2 to TRBJ2-3; a possible D gene is TRBD1 (6 bases). CDR1 and CDR2 from the germline V gene are SGHAT and FQNNGV. Trimming left V 5 bases short and J 2 bases short, with 14 bases between. This CDR3 contains 15 residues. The CDR3 region has the DNA TGTGCCAGCAGCCCTCAGGGGTTCTACACAGATACGCAGTATTTT. It translates to CASSPQGFYTDTQYF.

This clonotype was picked up a small number of times. V usage is TRBV18 and J usage is TRBJ1-1; D is unclear. Trimming left V 5 bases short and J 3 bases short, with 10 bases between. Germline V gene sequence: CDR1 KGHSH, CDR2 LQKENI. This CDR3 spans 13 amino acids. CDR3 nucleotides: TGTGCCAGCTCATTTTTTGGTGACACTGAAGCTTTCTTT. Protein product: CASSFFGDTEAFF.

This clonotype was observed at least ten times. This rearrangement joins TRBV7-3 to TRBJ2-5; a weak D match, TRBD2 (5 bases). V lost 0 bases and J lost 2, with 10 bases in between. Per germline, CDR1 SGHTA and CDR2 FQGTGA. CDR3 length: 15 residues. The CDR3 DNA is TGTGCCAGCAGCTTAACTCGAGGGTTGCAAGAGACCCAGTACTTC. Protein product: CASSLTRGLQETQYF.

As regards this clonotype: A junction end diverges from the germline sequence, so it may reflect a read error. The gene calls are TRBV11-2 and TRBJ1-2; D not certain. The germline V gene encodes CDR1 SGHAT and CDR2 FQNNGV. CDR3 length equals 12 residues. CDR3 nucleotides: TGTGCCGGCAGCGCGGAGGTCTATGGCTACACCTTC. It specifies CAGSAEVYGYTF.

This clonotype was seen at least ten times. This may be a read error: a much more frequent sequence differs by one nucleotide. The V call is TRBV12-3 or TRBV12-4, the J call TRBJ2-1, with 8 positions matching TRBD2. The CDR3 has 16 residues. V lost 6 bases and J lost 5; bases outside the gene matches: 12. CDR3 bases: TGTGCCAGCAGCCCTTATTGGGCGGGGGGAAACAATGAGCAGTTCTTC. Translation: CASSPYWAGGNNEQFF.

CDR3 amino acids: CASSQRGDRGSGANVLTF. CDR3 nucleotides: TGTGCCAGCAGCCAAAGGGGGGACAGGGGCTCTGGGGCCAACGTCCTGACTTTC. This chain joins TRBV4-2 and TRBJ2-6, with 10 bases fitting TRBD1. This CDR3 has 18 amino acids. From germline, CDR1 is LGHNA and CDR2 YNFKEQ. Germline trimming cut 2 bases from V and 0 bases from J; bases unmatched to any gene: 4.

The chain joins TRBV9 to TRBJ2-7; the D gene is possibly TRBD2 (5 bases). Trimming cost V 0 bases and J 0 bases, with 10 bases left between them. The CDR3 loop spans 15 amino acids. Germline V gene data show CDR1 as SGDLS and CDR2 as YYNGEE. CDR3 sequence reads: CASSVADGGSYEQYF. Here the CDR3 DNA reads TGTGCCAGCAGCGTAGCTGACGGAGGCTCCTACGAGCAGTACTTC.

This chain connects TRBV20-1 to TRBJ1-2; 11 bases line up with TRBD1. Germline lookup yields CDR1 DFQATT and CDR2 SNEGSKA (reference sequence). The V gene end was trimmed by 3 bases and the J gene end by 6 bases; junction bases not matched to a gene: 6. The CDR3 is made up of 14 amino acids. The CDR3 reads CSASSGTGGHGYTF. CDR3 sequence (DNA): TGCAGTGCTAGTTCCGGGACAGGGGGGCATGGCTACACCTTC.

This clonotype has only a few counts. At one boundary the junction diverges from the germline segment, which might be a read error. This chain uses TRBV7-7 with TRBJ2-2; 7 positions match TRBD1. The CDR3 contains 14 residues. Germline V gene lookup returns CDR1 SSHAT and CDR2 FNYEAQ (reference sequence). CDR3 coding DNA: TGTGCTAGCAGCAACGACAGGGTCCTCGGGGAGCTGTTTTTT. This codes for CASSNDRVLGELFF.

Of note for this clonotype: A much bigger clone sits one base away, suggesting this may be a read error. CDR3 coding DNA: TGCGCCAGCAGCCAAGAGACTAGCGGGGGGACTACAGTCCGGCAGTACTTC. This codes for CASSQETSGGTTVRQYF. This rearrangement joins TRBV4-1 to TRBJ2-5; the match to TRBD2 covers 13 bases. CDR3 size: 17 residues. CDR1 and CDR2 (germline): MGHRA, YSYEKL. Trimming took 0 bases from V and 11 from J; bases not matched to a gene: 12.